The rows below give T cell receptor beta chains drawn from one sample of a study of CD8 T cell repertoires and HIV-1 epitope variants. Their antigens are not known. Sequenced by immunoSEQ multiplex PCR; TCRdb stores in-frame clones only, minus some. This table has 5,000 to 6,000 clones, less than 70% appearing once. Sequenced input: cultured CD8+ T cells derived from PBMCs. The source of these receptors is a male donor with HIV. CDR3s include the opening cysteine and the closing phenylalanine or tryptophan. The D gene is left open where the match is weak. Only part of the rows carry a size: once, few, many, or a class if the clone is expanded.

CDR3 DNA: TGTGTACCGGGACAGGGATACTACGAGCAGTACTTC
CDR3 protein: CVPGQGYYEQYF
V gene: TRBV2
J gene: TRBJ2-7
clone size: .
D gene: TRBD1

CDR3 DNA: TGTGCCAGTGATTCGCGGGGGGGCGAAACAGATACGCAGTATTTT
CDR3 protein: CASDSRGGETDTQYF
V gene: TRBV19
J gene: TRBJ2-3
clone size: .
D gene: TRBD2

CDR3 DNA: TGTGCCTGGATAAGCTCGGAGGGACTAGCCGCCTACAATGAGCAGTTCTTC
CDR3 protein: CAWISSEGLAAYNEQFF
V gene: TRBV30
J gene: TRBJ2-1
clone size: .
D gene: TRBD2

CDR3 DNA: TGTGCCAGCAGCTTAAGCGGGGGACTGACTAAGGATGGCTACACCTTC
CDR3 protein: CASSLSGGLTKDGYTF
V gene: TRBV11-2
J gene: TRBJ1-2
clone size: .
D gene: .

CDR3 DNA: TGTGCCAGCAGTCCTCCCGGGCCTTTTTCGCCTGAAGCTTTCTTT
CDR3 protein: CASSPPGPFSPEAFF
V gene: TRBV27
J gene: TRBJ1-1
clone size: few
D gene: .

CDR3 DNA: TGTGCCAGCAGACAGGATACGCAGTATTTT
CDR3 protein: CASRQDTQYF
V gene: TRBV2
J gene: TRBJ2-3
clone size: .
D gene: .

CDR3 DNA: TGCGCCAGCAGGTCGGACGGGATGAACACTGAAGCTTTCTTT
CDR3 protein: CASRSDGMNTEAFF
V gene: TRBV5-1
J gene: TRBJ1-1
clone size: .
D gene: .

CDR3 DNA: TGCGCCAGCAGCCCTTTACAAGATTCACCCCTCCACTTT
CDR3 protein: CASSPLQDSPLHF
V gene: TRBV4-1
J gene: TRBJ1-6
clone size: .
D gene: .

CDR3 DNA: TGTGCCAGCAGTTACTCGAACAGGGTGGCCGGGGAGCTGTTTTTT
CDR3 protein: CASSYSNRVAGELFF
V gene: TRBV6-5
J gene: TRBJ2-2
clone size: .
D gene: .

CDR3 DNA: TGTGCCAGCAGTTTATCACAGGGAACCCTCTCCTACGAGCAGTACTTC
CDR3 protein: CASSLSQGTLSYEQYF
V gene: TRBV27
J gene: TRBJ2-7
clone size: large
D gene: .

CDR3 DNA: TGTGCCAGCAGCACTTTGGACCAAAACACTGAAGCTTTCTTT
CDR3 protein: CASSTLDQNTEAFF
V gene: TRBV7-3
J gene: TRBJ1-1
clone size: .
D gene: .

CDR3 DNA: TGTGCCAGCAGCTTACACAGCGGAGGATTGTACGAGCAGTACTTC
CDR3 protein: CASSLHSGGLYEQYF
V gene: TRBV7-2
J gene: TRBJ2-7
clone size: few
D gene: .

CDR3 DNA: TGTGCCAGCAGCCCAGACCACAGGGGCACTGAAGCTTTCTTT
CDR3 protein: CASSPDHRGTEAFF
V gene: TRBV6-5
J gene: TRBJ1-1
clone size: .
D gene: TRBD1

CDR3 DNA: TGTGCCTGGAGTGTAATGAGGGGGGCTGAAGCTTTCTTT
CDR3 protein: CAWSVMRGAEAFF
V gene: TRBV30
J gene: TRBJ1-1
clone size: .
D gene: .

CDR3 DNA: TGTGCCAGCAGCCCCACTAGCGGGAAAGATACAGATACGCAGTATTTT
CDR3 protein: CASSPTSGKDTDTQYF
V gene: TRBV5-8
J gene: TRBJ2-3
clone size: .
D gene: TRBD2

CDR3 DNA: TGTGCCAGCAGCTTGGACGGCTACAATGAGCAGTTCTTC
CDR3 protein: CASSLDGYNEQFF
V gene: TRBV7-9
J gene: TRBJ2-1
clone size: medium-sized
D gene: .

CDR3 DNA: TGTGCCAGCAGTTTAGGGACAGTTGAAGCTTTCTTT
CDR3 protein: CASSLGTVEAFF
V gene: TRBV28
J gene: TRBJ1-1
clone size: .
D gene: TRBD1

CDR3 DNA: TGTGCCAGCAGCCCAGGGGGCTCTTATATATCCTACGAGCAGTACTTC
CDR3 protein: CASSPGGSYISYEQYF
V gene: TRBV5-6
J gene: TRBJ2-7
clone size: .
D gene: TRBD1

CDR3 DNA: TGTGCCAGCAGCTTAGAGAGCGGTACTTACAATGAGCAGTTCTTC
CDR3 protein: CASSLESGTYNEQFF
V gene: TRBV7-8
J gene: TRBJ2-1
clone size: once
D gene: .

CDR3 DNA: TGTGCCAGCAGCTCGTTTTCCGGGACAGGGGGCTACGAGCAGTACTTC
CDR3 protein: CASSSFSGTGGYEQYF
V gene: TRBV9
J gene: TRBJ2-7
clone size: few
D gene: TRBD1

CDR3 DNA: TGTGCCAGCAGTGAGGGGACTAGCGGGAGTGGGGATACGCAGTATTTT
CDR3 protein: CASSEGTSGSGDTQYF
V gene: TRBV2
J gene: TRBJ2-3
clone size: .
D gene: TRBD2

CDR3 DNA: TGTGCCAGCAGCTCCGGGGGACCCTACAATGAGCAGTTCTTC
CDR3 protein: CASSSGGPYNEQFF
V gene: TRBV13
J gene: TRBJ2-1
clone size: once
D gene: .

CDR3 DNA: TGTGCCAGCAGTGAAGGCCCCAGGGGAGGCTATGGCTACACCTTC
CDR3 protein: CASSEGPRGGYGYTF
V gene: TRBV25-1
J gene: TRBJ1-2
clone size: .
D gene: .

CDR3 DNA: TGTGCCAGCGCGTCCGGGACAGGGGATAAAAACATTCAGTACTTC
CDR3 protein: CASASGTGDKNIQYF
V gene: TRBV28
J gene: TRBJ2-4
clone size: few
D gene: TRBD1

CDR3 DNA: TGTGCCAGCAGCCAAGAAGGGCAGGGGTACGAGCAGTACTTC
CDR3 protein: CASSQEGQGYEQYF
V gene: TRBV14
J gene: TRBJ2-7
clone size: few
D gene: .

CDR3 DNA: TGTGCCAGCAGCCAAGCGGGGGGAGGCTACACCTTC
CDR3 protein: CASSQAGGGYTF
V gene: TRBV4-2
J gene: TRBJ1-2
clone size: .
D gene: .

CDR3 DNA: TGCAGCGTTGAGCTCAGCGGAAACACCATATATTTT
CDR3 protein: CSVELSGNTIYF
V gene: TRBV29-1
J gene: TRBJ1-3
clone size: few
D gene: .

CDR3 DNA: TGTGCCAGCAGTTTAGAGTCTGCGAGGGGGACCCAGTACTTC
CDR3 protein: CASSLESARGTQYF
V gene: TRBV28
J gene: TRBJ2-5
clone size: .
D gene: .

CDR3 DNA: TGTGCCAGCAGTTACTCGAAGGCTGAAGCTTTCTTT
CDR3 protein: CASSYSKAEAFF
V gene: TRBV6-6
J gene: TRBJ1-1
clone size: few
D gene: .

CDR3 DNA: TGTGCCAGCAGCGCCTCCGGGACTAGTCAAACAGATACGCAGTATTTT
CDR3 protein: CASSASGTSQTDTQYF
V gene: TRBV9
J gene: TRBJ2-3
clone size: .
D gene: TRBD2

CDR3 DNA: TGCGCCAGCAGGCAACAACAGGGAACTGAAGCTTTCTTT
CDR3 protein: CASRQQQGTEAFF
V gene: TRBV5-1
J gene: TRBJ1-1
clone size: .
D gene: .

CDR3 DNA: TGTGCCAGCAGCCAAGATCTCTGGGACAACCCCACCTACAATGAGCAGTTCTTC
CDR3 protein: CASSQDLWDNPTYNEQFF
V gene: TRBV14
J gene: TRBJ2-1
clone size: .
D gene: .

CDR3 DNA: TGTGCCAGTAGTATAACCCTAGCTGCCTACGAGCAGTACTTC
CDR3 protein: CASSITLAAYEQYF
V gene: TRBV19
J gene: TRBJ2-7
clone size: .
D gene: .

CDR3 DNA: TGTGCCAGTTGGGACACACAAGAGACCCAGTACTTC
CDR3 protein: CASWDTQETQYF
V gene: TRBV5-4
J gene: TRBJ2-5
clone size: few
D gene: .